The source of this T cell receptor beta chain is a study of OX40 agonist ivuxolimab in advanced cancers. Study-wide background: The patients' treatment was ivuxolimab, an agonistic anti-OX40 (CD134) antibody.

Overall study findings and caveats: Among patients with partial responses at 0.1-3.0 mg/kg, clonal expansion was among the lowest.

No patient had autoimmune disease or received systemic immunosuppression. TCRdb's table, derived via immunoSEQ multiplex PCR, lists solely in-frame clones and lacks some. The table shows tens of thousands of clones, with about 90% occurring only once. Regarding this clone: Its antigen remains unknown.

CDR1 is SGHKS and CDR2 is YYEKEE in the germline V gene (reference sequence). This CDR3 has 16 amino acids. V was pared by 1 base and J by 8 bases, with 21 bases between. The origin of this receptor is an adult with an advanced solid tumor such as melanoma, head and neck, liver or kidney cancer. Sequencing was performed on CD4+ or CD8+ T cells sorted from blood, taken in a trial of the OX40 agonist ivuxolimab. The rearrangement links TRBV5-5 to TRBJ1-2; a weak D match, TRBD1 (5 bases). CDR3 region: CASSLYQGPHHQGYTF. As DNA, the CDR3 is TGTGCCAGCAGCTTGTATCAGGGTCCCCACCACCAGGGCTACACCTTC.